The 30 T cell receptor beta chains in this list originate from one sample, sequenced in a study of blood T cell repertoires in COVID-19. The assay was immunoSEQ multiplex PCR, and TCRdb's table has in-frame clones only and misses some. The table includes 220,000 or so clones, approximately 83% detected once. The sample comprised peripheral blood. The origin of the receptors is a woman in her twenties or thirties who had recovered from COVID-19.

The J gene is TRBJ2-5, the V gene TRBV9; D may be TRBD2 (6 bases). Germline lookup yields CDR1 SGDLS and CDR2 YYNGEE. Trimming removed 1 base at V and 4 bases at J, with 17 bases between. The CDR3 loop spans 16 amino acids. This CDR3 reads CASSVLGGVEGETQYF. The CDR3 nucleotides are TGTGCCAGCAGCGTATTGGGCGGGGTGGAAGGAGAGACCCAGTACTTC.

The chain recombines TRBV28 with TRBJ2-6; possibly TRBD1 for D (6 bases). The CDR3 runs 14 residues. Germline CDR1 MDHEN, CDR2 SYDVKM. V lost 10 bases and J lost 1, with 11 bases in between. CDR3 loop: CATLRGSGANVLTF. DNA for the CDR3: TGTGCCACCCTGAGGGGGTCTGGGGCCAACGTCCTGACTTTC.

In its sample, this clone was seen a few times. The rearrangement joins TRBV30 to TRBJ1-4, with 10 bases fitting TRBD1. Germline loops: CDR1 GTSNPN, CDR2 SVGIG (reference sequence). V was pared by 2 bases and J by 1 base, with 4 bases of the junction left unmatched. The CDR3 has 16 residues. The CDR3 nucleotides are TGTGCCTGGAGTCCCGACAGGGGGCGAACTAATGAAAAACTGTTTTTT. This gives the protein CAWSPDRGRTNEKLFF.

Details on this clone: The same CDR3 is also encoded by other DNA sequences in this sample. V gene TRBV29-1 combines with J gene TRBJ2-7; 11 bases are shared with TRBD1. The CDR3 extends over 13 amino acids. Per germline, CDR1 SQVTM and CDR2 ANQGSEA. V shed 5 bases, J shed 4 bases, and the junction held 4 bases outside the gene matches. This CDR3 reads CSVLGTGGYEQYF. The CDR3 nucleotides read TGCAGCGTTCTCGGGACAGGGGGATACGAGCAGTACTTC.

V gene TRBV5-1 combines with J gene TRBJ2-2; D is possibly TRBD1 (6 bases). Per the germline V gene, CDR1 is SGHRS and CDR2 is YFSETQ. The CDR3 covers 15 residues. V lost 3 bases and J lost 5, with 14 bases in between. CDR3 residues: CASSSQGLETGELFF. CDR3 in DNA: TGCGCCAGCAGCTCGCAGGGGTTGGAAACCGGGGAGCTGTTTTTT.

This clone was counted a few times. The chain couples TRBV30 to TRBJ1-6; D perhaps matches TRBD1 (6 bases). In germline, CDR1 is GTSNPN, CDR2 SVGIG (reference sequence). This CDR3 is built from 11 residues. With 3 bases removed from V and 10 bases from J, the gap between germline ends came to 7 bases. CDR3: CAWSQGSPLHF. In nucleotides, the CDR3 is TGTGCCTGGAGCCAGGGGTCACCCCTCCACTTT.

The rearrangement links TRBV24-1 to TRBJ1-5; tentative D call: TRBD1 (6 bases). CDR3 length: 15 residues. Germline V gives CDR1 KGHDR, CDR2 SFDVKD. The V gene lost 3 bases and the J gene lost 7 bases, with 15 bases spanning the gap. The CDR3 here is CATSDTQGYEQPQHF. The CDR3 coding sequence is TGTGCCACCAGTGATACACAGGGATACGAGCAGCCCCAGCATTTT.

The table lists this clone with a few counts. The rearrangement uses TRBV7-9 and TRBJ2-1, with 9 bases matching TRBD2. CDR1 SEHNR and CDR2 FQNEAQ come from the germline V gene (reference sequence). The CDR3 is 17 amino acids. The V and J ends lost 2 bases and 5 bases, in that order; junction bases with no gene match: 10. The CDR3 bases are TGTGCCAGCAGCTTATTTCAGGCGGGAGGGCTCCACAATGAGCAGTTCTTC. This gives the protein CASSLFQAGGLHNEQFF.

This clone was seen just once. The V call is TRBV19, the J call TRBJ2-7; 9 bases agree with TRBD2. The J segment lost 2 bases and the V segment lost 7 bases, leaving 9 bases of the junction unmatched. Germline CDR1 is LNHDA and CDR2 is SQIVND (reference sequence). This CDR3 comprises 15 residues. CDR3 region: CASTISGSFAYEQYF. CDR3 DNA: TGTGCCAGTACCATTAGCGGGAGCTTTGCCTACGAGCAGTACTTC.

The chain combines TRBV2 with TRBJ1-2; 9 bases are shared with TRBD1. The CDR3 consists of 14 residues. Per the germline V gene, CDR1 is SNHLY and CDR2 is FYNNEI. Trimming removed 8 bases from V and 4 bases from J; junction bases left unmatched: 8. The CDR3 DNA reads as TGTGCCAGCGTAATACAGGGGGCCCTCTATGGCTACACCTTC. Translating gives CASVIQGALYGYTF.

This chain uses TRBV5-4 with TRBJ2-1; D not resolved. Trimming cost V 5 bases and J 9 bases, with 6 bases left between them. In germline, CDR1 is SGHNT, CDR2 YYREEE (reference sequence). The CDR3 contains 10 residues. The CDR3 DNA sequence: TGTGCCAGCAGACACACTGAGCAGTTCTTC. As protein: CASRHTEQFF.

The chain recombines TRBV5-1 with TRBJ2-1, with D possibly being TRBD2 (6 bases). The V gene's germline CDR1 is SGHRS and CDR2 YFSETQ. The V end was cut by 0 bases, the J end by 4 bases, with 11 bases between. This CDR3 is built from 15 residues. The CDR3 nucleotides read TGCGCCAGCAGCTTGGCCGGGGGTACTTACAATGAGCAGTTCTTC. Residues: CASSLAGGTYNEQFF. Filled out from reference TRBV5-1 and TRBJ2-1, the complete variable domain reads KAGVTQTPRYLIKTRGQQVTLSCSPISGHRSVSWYQQTPGQGLQFLFEYFSETQRNKGNFPGRFSGRQFSNSRSEMNVSTLELGDSALYLCASSLAGGTYNEQFFGPGTRLTVL.

The CDR3 here is CAWSLQPGIEAFF. As DNA, the CDR3 is TGTGCCTGGAGTCTACAGCCGGGAATCGAAGCTTTCTTT. This chain joins TRBV30 and TRBJ1-1, with unresolved D. Trimming shortened V by 2 bases and J by 8 bases, and 15 bases separated the two germline ends. Germline assignment: CDR1 GTSNPN and CDR2 SVGIG (reference sequence). There are 13 residues in the CDR3.

The chain couples TRBV10-1 to TRBJ1-1; D may be TRBD1 (6 bases). The length of the CDR3 is 14 residues. The germline CDR1 and CDR2 sequences are WNHNN and SYGVQD (reference sequence). Trimming took 4 bases from V and 2 from J, leaving 11 bases between them. Here the CDR3 reads CASSADRRNTEAFF. The CDR3 bases are TGCGCCAGCAGTGCAGACAGGAGAAACACTGAAGCTTTCTTT.

The rearrangement links TRBV2 to TRBJ2-5; 9 bases agree with TRBD1. Germline V gene lookup returns CDR1 SNHLY and CDR2 FYNNEI. V was pared by 4 bases and J by 5 bases, with 5 bases of the junction left unmatched. CDR3 size: 14 residues. CDR3 amino acids: CASSGTGGGETQYF. DNA of the CDR3: TGTGCCAGCAGTGGAACAGGGGGCGGTGAGACCCAGTACTTC.

The chain combines TRBV2 with TRBJ2-3; D may be TRBD1 (5 bases). Germline CDR1 reads SNHLY; CDR2 reads FYNNEI. The CDR3 extends over 13 amino acids. V dropped 2 bases and J dropped 8 bases, with 11 bases sitting between them. The chain's CDR3 is CASSERQRTTQYF. The DNA for the CDR3 is TGTGCCAGCAGTGAACGACAGCGAACTACGCAGTATTTT.

The chain recombines TRBV30 with TRBJ1-3; no clear D. Germline CDR1 and CDR2: GTSNPN and SVGIG (reference sequence). V shed 3 bases and J shed 1 base, with 16 bases lying between them. This CDR3 region has 16 residues. The CDR3: CAWSRAGYRSGNTIYF. The CDR3 nucleotides read TGTGCCTGGAGCCGAGCGGGGTATCGGTCTGGAAACACCATATATTTT.

The CDR3 nucleotides read TGTGCCAGCTCACCACCGCCAGGGTCTGGAAACACCATATATTTT. Its translation is CASSPPPGSGNTIYF. This rearrangement joins TRBV18 to TRBJ1-3, with D possibly matching TRBD1 (5 bases). Trimming removed 0 bases at V and 1 base at J, with 7 bases between. CDR1 KGHSH and CDR2 LQKENI come from the germline V gene. This CDR3 has 15 residues.

This clone occurred a few times. The V and J genes are TRBV3-1 (or the pseudogene TRBV3-2) and TRBJ2-2, with D possibly TRBD1 on 5 matching bases. Trimming pared 3 bases from V and 5 bases from J, leaving 16 bases between. This CDR3 region has 16 residues. Germline V lookup: CDR1 LGHDT, CDR2 YNNKEL (reference sequence). The CDR3 DNA reads TGTGCCAGCAGCCACCCGTTGGCAGGGTTTACCGGGGAGCTGTTTTTT. Protein: CASSHPLAGFTGELFF.

This clone appeared a few times. The CDR3, as DNA: TGCGCCAGCAGCCCGACTAGCGGGACAGATACGCAGTATTTT. Amino acid sequence: CASSPTSGTDTQYF. J is TRBJ2-3 and V is TRBV5-1; 10 positions agree with TRBD2. The CDR3 covers 14 residues. With 4 bases clipped from V and 3 bases from J, the junction kept 2 bases outside the gene matches. The germline V gene has CDR1 SGHRS and CDR2 YFSETQ.

The V call is TRBV7-2, the J call TRBJ2-7; no reliable D call. The CDR3 contains 14 residues. CDR1 and CDR2 from the germline V gene are SGHTA and FQGNSA. V was trimmed by 5 bases and J by 3 bases, leaving 14 bases between them. CDR3 nucleotides: TGTGCCAGCAGCCCCGACAATACCTTCTACGAGCAGTACTTC. Protein sequence: CASSPDNTFYEQYF.

This clone was seen just once. The rearrangement uses TRBV9 and TRBJ2-3; 11 positions match TRBD2. Germline loops: CDR1 SGDLS, CDR2 YYNGEE. The CDR3 consists of 16 residues. V gave up 3 bases and J gave up 5 bases; unmatched junction bases: 8. CDR3 region: CASSAYSGRAGDTQYF. DNA for the CDR3: TGTGCCAGCAGCGCTTATAGCGGGAGGGCCGGAGATACGCAGTATTTT.

The chain couples TRBV5-1 to TRBJ2-1; D perhaps matches TRBD1 (8 bases). Germline V gives CDR1 SGHRS, CDR2 YFSETQ. The CDR3 is made up of 19 amino acids. Trimming took 4 bases from V and 3 from J, leaving 26 bases between them. The CDR3 protein is CASSLEGGTGRTLYNEQFF. CDR3 bases: TGCGCCAGCAGCCTGGAGGGGGGGACAGGCCGGACCCTCTACAATGAGCAGTTCTTC. The whole variable domain, filled in from reference TRBV5-1 and TRBJ2-1, reads KAGVTQTPRYLIKTRGQQVTLSCSPISGHRSVSWYQQTPGQGLQFLFEYFSETQRNKGNFPGRFSGRQFSNSRSEMNVSTLELGDSALYLCASSLEGGTGRTLYNEQFFGPGTRLTVL.

A few counts support this clone. The gene calls are TRBV6-5 and TRBJ2-7; 11 positions match TRBD2. CDR3 size: 14 residues. V dropped 6 bases and J dropped 6; count of bases not matched to a gene: 7. Germline CDR1 MNHEY, CDR2 SVGAGI. CDR3 sequence (DNA): TGTGCCAGCAGCCAAACTAGCGGGAGTGCCGAGCAGTACTTC. Encoded protein: CASSQTSGSAEQYF.

CDR3: CASSQLAGEETQYF. CDR3 in DNA: TGCGCCAGCAGCCAACTAGCGGGAGAAGAGACCCAGTACTTC. The J gene is TRBJ2-5, the V gene TRBV4-1; TRBD2 matches at 10 bases. The CDR3 covers 14 residues. Germline CDR1 and CDR2: MGHRA and YSYEKL. Trimming took 2 bases from V and 3 from J; bases not matched to a gene: 0.

This chain links TRBV28 with TRBJ2-2; D is uncertain. The V and J ends lost 5 bases and 5 bases respectively, with 12 bases between them. The CDR3 spans 14 residues. Germline V gene lookup returns CDR1 MDHEN and CDR2 SYDVKM. DNA of the CDR3: TGTGCCAGCAGTCCAAGCGTGTTTACCGGGGAGCTGTTTTTT. It encodes CASSPSVFTGELFF.

The gene calls are TRBV6-2 or TRBV6-3 and TRBJ1-4; no clear D gene. Germline values: CDR1 MNHEY, CDR2 SVGEGT. The V gene lost 4 bases and the J gene lost 8 bases, with 5 bases spanning the gap. This CDR3 region has 11 residues. For the CDR3, the DNA is TGTGCCAGCAGTTTGGGCGAAAAACTGTTTTTT. This encodes CASSLGEKLFF.

Comment on this clone: At one end the junction does not follow the germline gene, possibly because of a read error. The V call is TRBV30, the J call TRBJ1-1; maybe TRBD1 (6 bases). Germline V gives CDR1 GTSNPN, CDR2 SVGIG (reference sequence). The CDR3 runs 14 residues. CDR3: CAWGPGQGNPEAFF. CDR3 sequence (DNA): TGTGCCTGGGGCCCGGGGCAGGGGAACCCTGAAGCTTTCTTT.

J is TRBJ2-1 and V is TRBV4-1, with 9 bases lining up with TRBD2. Germline lookup yields CDR1 MGHRA and CDR2 YSYEKL. V lost 6 bases, J lost 7 bases, and 13 bases stayed unmatched. The CDR3 contains 16 residues. CDR3 protein: CASRLLGGRGINEQFF. CDR3 nucleotides: TGCGCCAGCAGGTTGCTGGGCGGGAGGGGGATTAATGAGCAGTTCTTC.

The V and J genes are TRBV11-2 and TRBJ1-5; 8 bases fit TRBD1. Germline values: CDR1 SGHAT, CDR2 FQNNGV. The CDR3 runs to 18 residues. Losses at the gene ends were 0 bases for V and 7 bases for J; bases not matched to a gene: 14. The CDR3 DNA reads as TGTGCCAGCAGCTTAGAAGGCAGGGGGGGCAGGGGGCAACAGCCCCAGCATTTT. Protein product: CASSLEGRGGRGQQPQHF.